This T cell receptor beta chain was captured in a study of T-cell reconstitution after alpha-beta-depleted transplantation in children. Notes on the study in general: Some patients owed their high day-60 TCRbeta diversity to surviving recipient T cells and thymic progenitors. Alpha-beta T cells about two months after transplant reportedly derived from several hundred expanded graft clones.

The germline V gene has CDR1 SQVTM and CDR2 ANQGSEA. Trimming stripped 3 bases from V and 7 bases from J, with 13 bases between. This CDR3 has 13 amino acids. The library targeted TCRbeta and was prepared with unique molecular identifiers. TCRdb independently ran MiXCR on the PCR reads; one entry per CDR3 protein. The sample shows around 200,000 distinct CDR3 sequences, approximately 8% of them seen only once. There are many counts of this clonotype. The antigen remains unidentified. V usage is TRBV29-1 and J usage is TRBJ2-1, with D possibly matching TRBD1 (6 bases). The sequencing here drew on PBMCs, mostly from graft donor cells, taken 360 days after TCRalphabeta/CD19-depleted stem cell transplant. The TCR sequence derives from a male patient under 10 years old who had a stem cell transplant for acute myeloid leukemia, so the T cells may come from the graft donor. The CDR3 loop reads CSVDRDINNEQFF. The CDR3 bases are TGCAGCGTTGACCGGGACATAAATAATGAGCAGTTCTTC.